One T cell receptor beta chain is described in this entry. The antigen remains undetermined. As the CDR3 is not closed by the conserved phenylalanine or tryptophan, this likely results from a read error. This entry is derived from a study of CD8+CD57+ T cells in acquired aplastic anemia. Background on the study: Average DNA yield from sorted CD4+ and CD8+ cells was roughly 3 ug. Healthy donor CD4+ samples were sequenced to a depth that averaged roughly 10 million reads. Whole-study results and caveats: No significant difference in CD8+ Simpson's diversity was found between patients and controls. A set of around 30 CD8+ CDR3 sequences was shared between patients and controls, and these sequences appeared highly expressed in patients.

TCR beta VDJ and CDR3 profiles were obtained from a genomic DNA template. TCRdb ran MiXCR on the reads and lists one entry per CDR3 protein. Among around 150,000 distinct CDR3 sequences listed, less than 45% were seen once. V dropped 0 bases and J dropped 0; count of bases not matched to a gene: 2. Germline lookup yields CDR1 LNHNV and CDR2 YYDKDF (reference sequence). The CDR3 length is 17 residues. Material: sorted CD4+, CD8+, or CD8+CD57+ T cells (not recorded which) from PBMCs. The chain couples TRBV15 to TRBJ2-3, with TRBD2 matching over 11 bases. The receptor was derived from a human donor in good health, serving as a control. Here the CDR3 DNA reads TGTGCCACCAGCAGAGATAGCGGGGGGGCTAGCACAGATACGCAGTATCTT. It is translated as CATSRDSGGASTDTQYL.